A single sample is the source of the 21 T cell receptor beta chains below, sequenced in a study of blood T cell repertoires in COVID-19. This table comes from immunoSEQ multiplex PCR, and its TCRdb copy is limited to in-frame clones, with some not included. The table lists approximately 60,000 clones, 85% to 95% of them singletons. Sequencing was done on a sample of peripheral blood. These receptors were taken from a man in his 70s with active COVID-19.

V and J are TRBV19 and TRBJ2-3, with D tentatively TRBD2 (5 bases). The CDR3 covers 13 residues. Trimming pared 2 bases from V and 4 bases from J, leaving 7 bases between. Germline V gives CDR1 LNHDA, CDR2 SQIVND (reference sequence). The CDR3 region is CASSINSADTQYF. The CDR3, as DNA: TGTGCCAGTAGTATAAATAGCGCAGATACGCAGTATTTT.

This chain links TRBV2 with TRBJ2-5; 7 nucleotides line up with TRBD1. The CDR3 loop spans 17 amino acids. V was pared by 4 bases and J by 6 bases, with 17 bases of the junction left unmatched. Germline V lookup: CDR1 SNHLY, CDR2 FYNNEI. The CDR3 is CASSGGGGRGSLQTQYF. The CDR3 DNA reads TGTGCCAGCAGTGGGGGCGGAGGCAGGGGGTCCCTACAGACCCAGTACTTC.

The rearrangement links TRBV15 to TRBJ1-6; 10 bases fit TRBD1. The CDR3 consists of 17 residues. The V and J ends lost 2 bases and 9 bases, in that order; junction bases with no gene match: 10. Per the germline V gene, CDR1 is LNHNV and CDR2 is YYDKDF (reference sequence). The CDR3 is CATSRTGQGINGSPLHF. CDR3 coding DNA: TGTGCCACCAGCAGAACGGGACAGGGGATCAACGGTTCACCCCTCCACTTT.

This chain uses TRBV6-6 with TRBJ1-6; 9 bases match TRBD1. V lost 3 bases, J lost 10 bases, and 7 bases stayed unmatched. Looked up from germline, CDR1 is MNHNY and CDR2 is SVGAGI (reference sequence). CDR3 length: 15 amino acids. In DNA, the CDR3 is TGTGCCAGCAGTTATGCCGACAGGGGGGGGTCACCCCTCCACTTT. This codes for CASSYADRGGSPLHF.

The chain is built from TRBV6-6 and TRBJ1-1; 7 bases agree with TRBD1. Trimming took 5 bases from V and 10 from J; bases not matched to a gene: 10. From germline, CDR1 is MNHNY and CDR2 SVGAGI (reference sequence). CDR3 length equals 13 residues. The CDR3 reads CASSDRTGTLAFF. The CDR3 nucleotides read TGTGCCAGCAGTGACCGGACAGGCACCTTAGCTTTCTTT.

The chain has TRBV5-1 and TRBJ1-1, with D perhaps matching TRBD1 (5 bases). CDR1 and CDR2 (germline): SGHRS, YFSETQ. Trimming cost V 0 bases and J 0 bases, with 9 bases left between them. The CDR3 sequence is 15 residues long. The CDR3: CASSLDRGMNTEAFF. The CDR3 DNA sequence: TGCGCCAGCAGCTTGGATAGGGGAATGAACACTGAAGCTTTCTTT.

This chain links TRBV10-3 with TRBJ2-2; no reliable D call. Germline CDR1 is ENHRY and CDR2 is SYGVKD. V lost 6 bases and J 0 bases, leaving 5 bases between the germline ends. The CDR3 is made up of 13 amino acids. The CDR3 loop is CAISMSNTGELFF. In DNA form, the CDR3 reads TGTGCCATCAGCATGTCGAACACCGGGGAGCTGTTTTTT.

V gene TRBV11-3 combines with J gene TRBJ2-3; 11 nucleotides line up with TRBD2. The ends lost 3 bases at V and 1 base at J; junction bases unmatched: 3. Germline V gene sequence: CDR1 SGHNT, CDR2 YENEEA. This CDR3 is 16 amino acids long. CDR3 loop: CASSFTSGGGTDTQYF. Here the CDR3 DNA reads TGTGCCAGCAGCTTCACTAGCGGGGGTGGCACAGATACGCAGTATTTT.

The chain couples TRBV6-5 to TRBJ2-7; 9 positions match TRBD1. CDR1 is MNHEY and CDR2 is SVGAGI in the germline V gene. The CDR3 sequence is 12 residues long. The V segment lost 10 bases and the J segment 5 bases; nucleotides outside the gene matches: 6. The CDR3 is CAMGTGLNEQYF. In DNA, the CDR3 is TGTGCCATGGGGACAGGGCTGAACGAGCAGTACTTC.

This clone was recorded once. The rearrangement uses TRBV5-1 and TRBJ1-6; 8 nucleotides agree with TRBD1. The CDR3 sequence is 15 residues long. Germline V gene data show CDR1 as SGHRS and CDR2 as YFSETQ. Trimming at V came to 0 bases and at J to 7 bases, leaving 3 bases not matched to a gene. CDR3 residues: CASSLVQGANSPLHF. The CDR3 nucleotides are TGCGCCAGCAGCTTGGTGCAGGGGGCAAATTCACCCCTCCACTTT.

The CDR3 sequence: CSVEVYQETQYF. CDR3 nucleotide sequence: TGCAGCGTTGAAGTCTATCAAGAGACCCAGTACTTC. The rearrangement links TRBV29-1 to TRBJ2-5, with D unresolved. Germline V CDR1 and CDR2: SQVTM, ANQGSEA. The CDR3 runs 12 residues. The V end was cut by 1 base, the J end by 2 bases, with 5 bases between. Supplemented by reference TRBV29-1 and TRBJ2-5, the full variable domain reads SAVISQKPSRDICQRGTSLTIQCQVDSQVTMMFWYRQQPGQSLTLIATANQGSEATYESGFVIDKFPISRPNLTFSTLTVSNMSPEDSSIYLCSVEVYQETQYFGPGTRLLVL.

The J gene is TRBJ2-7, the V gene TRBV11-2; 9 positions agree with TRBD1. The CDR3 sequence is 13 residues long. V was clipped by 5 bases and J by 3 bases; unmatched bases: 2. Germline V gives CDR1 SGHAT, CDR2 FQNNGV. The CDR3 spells CASSLDRGYEQYF. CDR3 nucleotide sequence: TGTGCCAGCAGCCTGGACAGGGGCTACGAGCAGTACTTC.

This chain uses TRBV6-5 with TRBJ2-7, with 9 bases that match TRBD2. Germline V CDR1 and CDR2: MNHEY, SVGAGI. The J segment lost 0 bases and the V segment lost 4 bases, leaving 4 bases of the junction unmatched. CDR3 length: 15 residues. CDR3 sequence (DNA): TGTGCCAGCAGTTCATCAGCGGGGGGCTCCTACGAGCAGTACTTC. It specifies CASSSSAGGSYEQYF.

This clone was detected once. The CDR3 region is CASSFTGESNQPQHF. DNA for the CDR3: TGCGCCAGCAGCTTTACAGGGGAGAGCAATCAGCCCCAGCATTTT. This chain uses TRBV5-1 with TRBJ1-5; 7 bases align to TRBD1. V was pared by 2 bases and J by 1 base, with 3 bases of the junction left unmatched. This CDR3 region has 15 residues. Germline loops: CDR1 SGHRS, CDR2 YFSETQ.

The CDR3 spells CASSSPEGPYEQYF. The CDR3 region has the DNA TGTGCCAGCAGCTCCCCCGAGGGTCCCTACGAGCAGTACTTC. The chain recombines TRBV11-3 with TRBJ2-7; D may be TRBD2 (5 bases). There are 14 residues in the CDR3. V shed 4 bases and J shed 2 bases, with 12 bases lying between them. Per germline, CDR1 SGHNT and CDR2 YENEEA. Together with reference TRBV11-3 and TRBJ2-7, the CDR3 gives the full variable domain: EAGVVQSPRYKIIEKKQPVAFWCNPISGHNTLYWYLQNLGQGPELLIRYENEEAVDDSQLPKDRFSAERLKGVDSTLKIQPAELGDSAVYLCASSSPEGPYEQYFGPGTRLTVT.

The CDR3 region has the DNA TGTGCCAGCAGCCAATCATTGGACAACTACCAAGAGACCCAGTACTTC. This gives the protein CASSQSLDNYQETQYF. The V call is TRBV3-1 (or the pseudogene TRBV3-2), the J call TRBJ2-5, with TRBD1 as a possible D gene (5 bases). The CDR3 contains 16 residues. Germline CDR1 LGHDT, CDR2 YNNKEL (reference sequence). V was clipped by 2 bases and J by 0 bases, with 13 bases between them.

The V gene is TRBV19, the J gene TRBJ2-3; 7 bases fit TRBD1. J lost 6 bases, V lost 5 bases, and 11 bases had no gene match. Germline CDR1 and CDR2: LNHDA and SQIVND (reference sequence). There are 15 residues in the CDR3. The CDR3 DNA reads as TGTGCCAGTAGTGCCGGGACAGCCCTAAGCGATACGCAGTATTTT. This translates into CASSAGTALSDTQYF.

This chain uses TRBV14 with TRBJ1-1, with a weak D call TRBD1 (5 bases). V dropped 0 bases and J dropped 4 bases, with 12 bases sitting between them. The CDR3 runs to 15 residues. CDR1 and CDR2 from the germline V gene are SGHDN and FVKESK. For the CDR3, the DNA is TGTGCCAGCAGCCAAGACTGGGGGGGAGGCACTGAAGCTTTCTTT. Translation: CASSQDWGGGTEAFF. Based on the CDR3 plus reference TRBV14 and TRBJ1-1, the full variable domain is EAGVTQFPSHSVIEKGQTVTLRCDPISGHDNLYWYRRVMGKEIKFLLHFVKESKQDESGMPNNRFLAERTGGTYSTLKVQPAELEDSGVYFCASSQDWGGGTEAFFGQGTRLTVV.

The CDR3: CASSQGQGKEPQHF. In nucleotides, the CDR3 is TGTGCCAGCAGCCAAGGACAGGGGAAGGAGCCCCAGCATTTT. This chain uses TRBV3-1 (or the pseudogene TRBV3-2) with TRBJ1-5, with 8 bases matching TRBD1. The CDR3 totals 14 residues. Germline trimming cut 1 base from V and 8 bases from J; bases unmatched to any gene: 4. Per germline, CDR1 LGHDT and CDR2 YNNKEL (reference sequence).

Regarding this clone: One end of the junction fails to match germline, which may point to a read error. CDR3 coding DNA: TGTGCTAGTGGGTTGGATGGGCTTAGGGGGTGGCTTTCAGCCAAAAACATTCAGTACTTC. Protein: CASGLDGLRGWLSAKNIQYF. The J gene is TRBJ2-4, the V gene TRBV12-5; TRBD1 might be the D (6 bases). The CDR3 is made up of 20 amino acids. The germline V gene encodes CDR1 LGHNT and CDR2 FRNRAP.

CDR3 loop: CASRFQGAVILNEQFF. In nucleotides, the CDR3 is TGTGCCAGCAGATTTCAGGGGGCGGTGATACTGAATGAGCAGTTCTTC. The rearrangement joins TRBV2 to TRBJ2-1; 8 nucleotides match TRBD1. Germline V CDR1 and CDR2: SNHLY, FYNNEI. The CDR3 sequence is 16 residues long. V lost 6 bases and J lost 7; bases outside the gene matches: 14.